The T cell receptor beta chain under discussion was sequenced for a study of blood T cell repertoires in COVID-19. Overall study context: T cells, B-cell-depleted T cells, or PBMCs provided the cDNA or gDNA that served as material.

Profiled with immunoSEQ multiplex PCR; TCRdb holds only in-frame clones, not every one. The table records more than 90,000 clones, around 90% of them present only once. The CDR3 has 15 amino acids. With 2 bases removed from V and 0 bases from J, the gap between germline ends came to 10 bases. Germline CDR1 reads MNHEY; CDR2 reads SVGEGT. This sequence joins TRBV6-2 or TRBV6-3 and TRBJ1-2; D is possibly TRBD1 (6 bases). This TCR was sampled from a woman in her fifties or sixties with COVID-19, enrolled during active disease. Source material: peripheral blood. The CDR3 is CASSYGGHPNYGYTF. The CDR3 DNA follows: TGTGCCAGCAGTTACGGGGGACACCCTAACTATGGCTACACCTTC.